This T cell receptor beta chain was found in a study of T-cell reconstitution after alpha-beta-depleted transplantation in children. Study-wide findings and caveats: It was reported that alpha-beta T cells came from several hundred expanded graft clones (about two months after transplant).

It was with unique molecular identifiers that the TCRbeta library was prepared. Each CDR3 protein gets one entry after TCRdb re-called the PCR reads with MiXCR. The sample includes fewer than 350,000 distinct CDR3 sequences, 11% of them seen just once. This clonotype was observed at least ten times. Its antigen is as yet unknown. J was trimmed by 6 bases and V by 6 bases; bases with no gene match: 8. The CDR3 consists of 13 residues. The germline CDR1 and CDR2 sequences are DFQATT and SNEGSKA (reference sequence). Specimen: peripheral blood, collected 180 days after TCRalphabeta/CD19-depleted stem cell transplant. The sequence was obtained from a male patient aged 2 to 10 who had a stem cell transplant for chronic granulomatous disease, so the T cells may come from the graft donor. This sequence joins TRBV20-1 and TRBJ2-7, with 10 bases identical to TRBD1. CDR3 nucleotide sequence: TGCAGTGCCAGGGGACAGGGGTTGGGCGAGCAGTACTTC. This codes for CSARGQGLGEQYF.